Listed below are T cell receptor beta chains from one sample, sequenced in a study of T cell repertoires in cytomegalovirus infection. MiXCR, applied by TCRdb to the reads, yields one record per CDR3 protein. The sample has around 450,000 distinct CDR3 sequences, 11% seen once. Sequenced sample: PBMCs. The source of these receptors is a human donor in good health (CMV status not recorded). Some clones in this sample may be carry-over from other donors' samples. Both conserved end residues are part of each CDR3. Size tells how often a clone was seen (once, few, many) or the class of an expanded clone, and some rows leave it out.

CASTGTPNYGYTF TRBV10-2 .
CASRNPGQAASYEQYF TRBV6-2/TRBV6-3 many
CASSEEGAGGAFF TRBV9 .
CAISESIGVMNTEAFF TRBV10-3 many
CASSLRTGGTDSPLHF TRBV7-2 .
CASSFGPNEQYF TRBV28 many
CASSLDSIQRDGYTF TRBV5-4 few
CSARLVQGATNYGYTF TRBV20-1 many
CASSKTGTGGEKLFF TRBV7-8 many
CASSLGEGQPQHF TRBV12-3/TRBV12-4 many
CSASSPSYEQYF TRBV20-1 .
CASSFRSGSPYEQYF TRBV6-5 many
CAISRGYSNQPQHF TRBV28 many
CASSLTRGAGGPSTGELFF TRBV7-6 many
CASSLIGDSHEQYF TRBV7-3 few
CASSRGGQGLTEAFF TRBV7-3 many
CASSIPGAAGQPQHF TRBV19 .
CASSPRTNTEAFF TRBV14 .
CASSRAGAAYEQYF TRBV7-9 many
CASSDTPSETQYF TRBV25-1 many
CASRRDGFYNEQFF TRBV28 few
CASSPPEGVRNEQFF TRBV28 .
CASSPMALGNTEAFF TRBV7-7 many
CASTSRGLGGYGYTF TRBV12-3/TRBV12-4 many
CASEPRRYNSPLHF TRBV19 many
CASSPETEAFF TRBV7-9 few
CASSRGSPYGYTF TRBV12-3/TRBV12-4 many
CASRTGGTSGSETQYF TRBV25-1 few
CSARDPAGVSGYNEQFF TRBV20-1 few
CASSPDHTGELFF TRBV11-2 few
CASSPDPGSFYGYTF TRBV14 many